Included here is one T cell receptor (beta chain) sequence, with context. Its antigen is unidentified. Deletions cut 5 bases from V and 1 base from J, with 12 bases between. The CDR3 length is 15 residues. The germline CDR1 and CDR2 sequences are MNHEY and SVGAGI. Study results and limitations: Tumor memory CD4+ T cell TCR gene usage clustered with blood and lymph node memory CD4+ cells and lymph node naive CD4+ cells.

CD4+CD45RO+CD25- cells were isolated as memory CD4+ T cells. Constant-region reverse primers amplified full-length variable regions, followed by semi-nested Nested Universal Primer A PCR. TCRdb reanalysed the 5' RACE reads using MiXCR and keeps one entry per CDR3 protein. The sample lists some 64,000 distinct CDR3 sequences; roughly 22% were seen once. The source of this sequence is a female donor with breast cancer. Material for sequencing was memory CD4+ T cells sorted from a lymph node. Stated subset: memory CD4+ T cells, CD4+CD45RO+CD25-. The chain recombines TRBV6-5 with TRBJ2-4; the D call may be TRBD1 or TRBD2 (6 bases each). CDR3 in amino acids: CASSEGGRAKNIQYF. The CDR3 DNA reads as TGTGCCAGCAGTGAAGGGGGGAGGGCCAAAAACATTCAGTACTTC.